The present TCR beta chain was sequenced within a study of blood T cell repertoires in COVID-19. Overall study: Nucleic acid was either cDNA or gDNA, and it came from T cells, B-cell-depleted T cells, or PBMCs.

This clone was observed a handful of times. This CDR3 spans 13 amino acids. The germline gives CDR1 SGHDN, CDR2 FVKESK. Trimming took 0 bases from V and 4 from J, leaving 5 bases between them. Measured with immunoSEQ multiplex PCR; TCRdb has only the in-frame clones, and not every one. The sample lists about 480,000 clones; roughly 88% were seen once. The age range of participants was 18 to 89 years, with residence in under 30 US areas. V is TRBV14 and J is TRBJ2-3; D is unresolved. Sample: PBMCs or T cells enriched from blood (not recorded which). The sequence came from a woman aged 40 to 50 who had recovered from COVID-19. The CDR3 sequence is CASSQDWPDTQYF. The CDR3 nucleotides read TGTGCCAGCAGCCAAGATTGGCCAGATACGCAGTATTTT.